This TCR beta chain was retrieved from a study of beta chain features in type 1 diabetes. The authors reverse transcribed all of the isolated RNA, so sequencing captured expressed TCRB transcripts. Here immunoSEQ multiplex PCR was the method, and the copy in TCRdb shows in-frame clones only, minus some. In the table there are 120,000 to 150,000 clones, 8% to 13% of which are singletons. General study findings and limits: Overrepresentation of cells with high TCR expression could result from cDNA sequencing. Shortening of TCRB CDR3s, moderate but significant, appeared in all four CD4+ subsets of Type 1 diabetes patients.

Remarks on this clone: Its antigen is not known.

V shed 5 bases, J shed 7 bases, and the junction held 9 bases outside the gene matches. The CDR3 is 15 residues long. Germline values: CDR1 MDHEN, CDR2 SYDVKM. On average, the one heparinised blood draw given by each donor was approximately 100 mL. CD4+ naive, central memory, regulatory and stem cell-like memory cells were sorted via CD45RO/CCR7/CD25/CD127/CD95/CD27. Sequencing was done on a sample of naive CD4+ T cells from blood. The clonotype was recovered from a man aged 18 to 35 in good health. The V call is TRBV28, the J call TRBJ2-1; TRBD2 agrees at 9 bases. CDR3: CASSLIAGEGNEQFF. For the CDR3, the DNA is TGTGCCAGCAGTCTCATAGCGGGGGAGGGGAATGAGCAGTTCTTC.